Shown below are 15 T cell receptor beta chains from a single sample sequenced in a study of blood T cells in healthy people across ages. A sample-barcoded 5' primer and a J-beta primer mix were used in a second PCR of roughly 7 to 11 cycles. TCRdb re-called the 5' RACE reads with MiXCR, one entry per CDR3 protein. The table shows about 400,000 distinct CDR3 sequences, with more than 45% occurring only once. The sequencing input was blood. These receptors were taken from a man aged 55 to 70 in good health.

V usage is TRBV7-9 and J usage is TRBJ2-5; 8 positions agree with TRBD1. The junction had 6 bases not matched to a gene; V was cut back by 4 bases and J by 5 bases. Germline V gene data show CDR1 as SEHNR and CDR2 as FQNEAQ (reference sequence). CDR3 size: 14 residues. CDR3 in amino acids: CASSWTGSGETQYF. The CDR3 nucleotides are TGTGCCAGCAGCTGGACAGGGAGCGGGGAGACCCAGTACTTC.

This chain uses TRBV4-1 with TRBJ1-2, with 7 bases matching TRBD1. Germline CDR1 is MGHRA and CDR2 is YSYEKL. The CDR3 covers 15 residues. Germline trimming cut 0 bases from V and 2 bases from J; bases unmatched to any gene: 3. DNA of the CDR3: TGCGCCAGCAGCCAAGATGGGGGACAGAACTATGGCTACACCTTC. Its translation: CASSQDGGQNYGYTF.

V usage is TRBV7-2 and J usage is TRBJ2-1, with 9 bases identical to TRBD1. This CDR3 has 17 residues. Germline V gene lookup returns CDR1 SGHTA and CDR2 FQGNSA. V lost 1 base, J lost 9 bases, and 13 bases stayed unmatched. DNA of the CDR3: TGTGCCAGCAGCTTAGTCGCTCCGACAGGGGGAAAGGGTGAGCAGTTCTTC. This encodes CASSLVAPTGGKGEQFF.

The chain recombines TRBV27 with TRBJ2-5; TRBD2 might be the D (5 bases). Matching the DNA end better, TRBJ2-7 makes the J call doubtful. Germline CDR1 reads MNHEY; CDR2 reads SMNVEV (reference sequence). The CDR3 consists of 14 residues. The CDR3 protein is CASSPQQEGYEQYF. The CDR3 region has the DNA TGTGCCAGCAGTCCCCAACAAGAGGGCTACGAGCAGTACTTC.

V is TRBV2 and J is TRBJ2-5; 8 bases are shared with TRBD1. CDR1 SNHLY and CDR2 FYNNEI come from the germline V gene. Trimming at V came to 1 base and at J to 4 bases, leaving 5 bases not matched to a gene. CDR3 length: 15 residues. CDR3 DNA sequence: TGTGCCAGCAGTGAAGATGGCAGGGGGCTAGAGACCCAGTACTTC. Protein sequence: CASSEDGRGLETQYF.

This clonotype was observed a single time. The chain recombines TRBV7-2 with TRBJ2-4, with D unclear. Judging by the DNA end, TRBJ2-5 fits better; the J call may be wrong. Germline values: CDR1 SGHTA, CDR2 FQGNSA. CDR3 length: 15 residues. CDR3 bases: TGTGCCAGCAGCCTTGGACGGAGCTTGGGGGAGACCCAGTACTTC. Translated: CASSLGRSLGETQYF.

The V and J genes are TRBV3-1 and TRBJ2-4, with 7 bases matching TRBD1. After removal of 1 base from V and 6 bases from J, the junction contained 6 bases not matched to a gene. The CDR3 sequence is 15 residues long. CDR1 LGHDT and CDR2 YNNKEL come from the germline V gene (reference sequence). In DNA form, the CDR3 reads TGTGCCAGCAGCCAAGGAGAGGGGGCCGGAAACATTCAGTACTTC. It is translated as CASSQGEGAGNIQYF.

To note about this clonotype: At one of its ends the junction is not consistent with the germline gene, which may arise from a read error. The chain has TRBV18 and TRBJ2-2; 7 positions match TRBD1. The CDR3 is made up of 16 amino acids. Germline V CDR1 and CDR2: KGHSH, LQKENI. CDR3 in amino acids: CASSPPAGQDTGELFF. The CDR3 DNA reads TGCGCCAGCTCACCTCCCGCCGGACAGGACACCGGGGAGCTGTTTTTT.

The sample holds a few counts of this clonotype. V gene TRBV5-6 combines with J gene TRBJ2-7; 7 nucleotides match TRBD2. Germline V lookup: CDR1 SGHDT, CDR2 YYEEEE. This CDR3 has 17 amino acids. V shed 1 base, J shed 4 bases, and the junction held 14 bases outside the gene matches. Written as DNA, the CDR3 is TGTGCCAGCAGCTTGAGCAAGCGGGGCCGCGGACGGTACGAGCAGTACTTC. This encodes CASSLSKRGRGRYEQYF.

In this sample, this clonotype turned up a few times. The gene calls are TRBV7-2 and TRBJ2-1; D gene unclear. The germline gives CDR1 SGHTA, CDR2 FQGNSA. Trimming cost V 1 base and J 2 bases, with 9 bases left between them. The CDR3 is 15 residues long. The CDR3 sequence is CASSLEQVTYNEQFF. As DNA, the CDR3 is TGTGCCAGCAGCTTAGAGCAGGTAACCTACAATGAGCAGTTCTTC.

The rearrangement links TRBV29-1 to TRBJ2-1, with 7 bases fitting TRBD2. The CDR3 consists of 14 residues. Germline V gives CDR1 SQVTM, CDR2 ANQGSEA. J lost 6 bases, V lost 3 bases, and 8 bases had no gene match. In nucleotides, the CDR3 is TGCAGCGTTGATGCTAGCGGAGAGGGCAATGAGCAGTTCTTC. Translated, it gives CSVDASGEGNEQFF.

The chain combines TRBV11-2 with TRBJ2-3; D is possibly TRBD1 (6 bases). CDR1 SGHAT and CDR2 FQNNGV come from the germline V gene. The CDR3 is made up of 16 amino acids. V dropped 6 bases and J dropped 1 base, with 17 bases sitting between them. The CDR3 region has the DNA TGTGCCAGCAGTGGGGGCGGCGGGCGGGGCACAGATACGCAGTATTTT. The encoded protein is CASSGGGGRGTDTQYF. Together with reference TRBV11-2 and TRBJ2-3, the CDR3 gives the full variable domain: EAGVAQSPRYKIIEKRQSVAFWCNPISGHATLYWYQQILGQGPKLLIQFQNNGVVDDSQLPKDRFSAERLKGVDSTLKIQPAKLEDSAVYLCASSGGGGRGTDTQYFGPGTRLTVL.

The gene calls are TRBV15 and TRBJ1-4, with D unresolved. The V end lost 1 base, the J end lost 8 bases, and 11 bases lay between the germline ends. The CDR3 runs to 14 residues. CDR1 is LNHNV, CDR2 YYDKDF, per germline (reference sequence). The CDR3: CATSRGRVLEKLFF. CDR3 coding DNA: TGTGCCACCAGCAGAGGTAGGGTACTAGAAAAACTGTTTTTT.

This clonotype was recorded many times. The chain combines TRBV10-3 with TRBJ2-2; 8 bases match TRBD2. This CDR3 is 15 amino acids long. Germline-derived CDR1 and CDR2 are ENHRY and SYGVKD. The ends lost 5 bases at V and 5 bases at J; junction bases unmatched: 7. CDR3 amino acids: CAISSAGGRTGELFF. The CDR3 bases are TGTGCCATCAGTAGCGCGGGGGGTCGGACCGGGGAGCTGTTTTTT.

The DNA for the CDR3 is TGTGCCAGCAGTCACCCCAAAGAGACCCAGTTCTTC. As protein: CASSHPKETQFF. The J gene is TRBJ2-5, the V gene TRBV12-3 or TRBV12-4; no clear D. Gene TRBJ2-1 matches the end of the DNA better, so the J call may be wrong. The CDR3 covers 12 residues.